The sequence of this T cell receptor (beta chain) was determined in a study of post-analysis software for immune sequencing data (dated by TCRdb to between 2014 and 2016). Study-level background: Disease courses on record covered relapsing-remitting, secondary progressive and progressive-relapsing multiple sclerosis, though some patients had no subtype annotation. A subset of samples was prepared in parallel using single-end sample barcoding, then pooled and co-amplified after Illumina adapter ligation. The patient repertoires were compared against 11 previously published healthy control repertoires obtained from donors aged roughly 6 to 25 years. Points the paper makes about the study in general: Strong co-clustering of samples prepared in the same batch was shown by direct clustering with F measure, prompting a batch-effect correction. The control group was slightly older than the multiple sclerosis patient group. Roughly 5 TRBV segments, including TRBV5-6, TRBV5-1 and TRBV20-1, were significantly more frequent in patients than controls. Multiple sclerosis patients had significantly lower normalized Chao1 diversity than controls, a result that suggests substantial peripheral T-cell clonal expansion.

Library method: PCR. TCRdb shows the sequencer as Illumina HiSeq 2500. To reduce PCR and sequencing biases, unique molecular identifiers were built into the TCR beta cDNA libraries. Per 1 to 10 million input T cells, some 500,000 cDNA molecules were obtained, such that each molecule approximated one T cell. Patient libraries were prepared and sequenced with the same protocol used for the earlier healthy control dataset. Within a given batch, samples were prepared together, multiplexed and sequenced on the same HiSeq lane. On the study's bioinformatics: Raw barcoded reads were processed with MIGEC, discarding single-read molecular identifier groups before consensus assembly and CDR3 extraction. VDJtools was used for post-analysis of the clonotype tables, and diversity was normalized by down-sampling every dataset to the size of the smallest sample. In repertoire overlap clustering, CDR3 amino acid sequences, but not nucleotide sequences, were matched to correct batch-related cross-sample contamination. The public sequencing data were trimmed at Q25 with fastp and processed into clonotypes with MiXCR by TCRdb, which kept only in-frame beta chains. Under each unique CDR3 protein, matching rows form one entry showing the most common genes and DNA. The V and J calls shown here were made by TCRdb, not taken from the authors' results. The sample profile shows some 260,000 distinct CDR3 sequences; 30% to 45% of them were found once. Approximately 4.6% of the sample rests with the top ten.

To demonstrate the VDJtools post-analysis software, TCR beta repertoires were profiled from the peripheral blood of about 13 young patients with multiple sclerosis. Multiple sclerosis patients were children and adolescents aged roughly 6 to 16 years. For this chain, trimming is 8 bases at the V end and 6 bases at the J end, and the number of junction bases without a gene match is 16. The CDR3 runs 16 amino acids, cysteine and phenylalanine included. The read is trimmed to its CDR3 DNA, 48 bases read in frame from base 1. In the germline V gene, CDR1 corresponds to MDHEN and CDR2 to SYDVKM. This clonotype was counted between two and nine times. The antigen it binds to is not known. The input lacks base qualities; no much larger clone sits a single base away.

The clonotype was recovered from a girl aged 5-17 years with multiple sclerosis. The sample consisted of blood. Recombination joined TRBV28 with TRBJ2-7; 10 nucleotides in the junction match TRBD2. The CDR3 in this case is CASSSSGSSLSAEQYF. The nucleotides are TGTGCCAGCTCGTCTAGCGGGAGCAGCTTGTCGGCCGAGCAGTACTTC. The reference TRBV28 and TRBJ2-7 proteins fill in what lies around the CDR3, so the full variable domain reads DVKVTQSSRYLVKRTGEKVFLECVQDMDHENMFWYRQDPGLGLRLIYFSYDVKMKEKGDIPEGYSVSREKKERFSLILESASTNQTSMYLCASSSSGSSLSAEQYFGPGTRLTVT.